One sample yielded the 9 T cell receptor beta chains listed below, sequenced in a study of blood T cell repertoires in COVID-19. The assay was immunoSEQ multiplex PCR, and TCRdb's table has in-frame clones only and misses some. The sample has some 180,000 clones, around 81% seen once; the top ten hold about 11%. The sequenced sample consisted of peripheral blood. These receptors originate from a woman in her thirties or forties with COVID-19, enrolled during active disease.

The chain combines TRBV5-5 with TRBJ1-5; D gene ambiguous. The germline V gene encodes CDR1 SGHKS and CDR2 YYEKEE (reference sequence). The CDR3 covers 13 residues. V was clipped by 3 bases and J by 5 bases, with 9 bases between them. The CDR3 DNA reads TGTGCCAGCAGCTCGCGTGTGGATCAGCCCCAGCATTTT. Translated: CASSSRVDQPQHF.

This rearrangement joins TRBV28 to TRBJ2-7, with a tentative D call TRBD2 (6 bases). V was trimmed by 6 bases and J by 5 bases, leaving 20 bases between them. Germline V gene sequence: CDR1 MDHEN, CDR2 SYDVKM. The CDR3 is 15 amino acids. The CDR3 sequence is CASSPPGLTIDEQYF. The CDR3, as DNA: TGTGCCAGCAGCCCCCCGGGACTCACCATCGACGAGCAGTACTTC.

This chain links TRBV2 with TRBJ1-5; D is perhaps TRBD1 (5 bases). The germline gives CDR1 SNHLY, CDR2 FYNNEI. The CDR3 sequence is 15 residues long. V dropped 4 bases and J dropped 0 bases, with 10 bases sitting between them. CDR3 nucleotide sequence: TGTGCCAGCAGTGTAGGGGCATATAGCAATCAGCCCCAGCATTTT. Amino acids: CASSVGAYSNQPQHF.

This rearrangement joins TRBV5-1 to TRBJ1-1, with 9 bases aligning to TRBD1. The CDR3 is 16 amino acids. CDR1 is SGHRS, CDR2 YFSETQ, per germline. V lost 4 bases, J lost 0 bases, and 7 bases stayed unmatched. CDR3 sequence: CASSRFGDRVNTEAFF. In DNA form, the CDR3 reads TGCGCCAGCAGCCGATTCGGGGACAGGGTGAACACTGAAGCTTTCTTT.

With regard to this clone: Other DNA variants within this sample encode the same CDR3. This chain joins TRBV2 and TRBJ2-5; no clear D gene. Trimming took off 6 bases at V and 2 bases at J, with 4 bases between the two ends. The CDR3 length is 11 residues. Germline V CDR1 and CDR2: SNHLY, FYNNEI. The CDR3 DNA is TGTGCCAGCAGCGTGCAAGAGACCCAGTACTTC. Translation: CASSVQETQYF.

This sequence joins TRBV11-2 and TRBJ2-5, with 9 bases aligning to TRBD2. CDR1 and CDR2 from the germline V gene are SGHAT and FQNNGV. The junction had 6 bases not matched to a gene; V was cut back by 2 bases and J by 5 bases. The CDR3 is made up of 15 amino acids. The CDR3: CASSLILAGTETQYF. The CDR3 DNA reads TGTGCCAGCAGCTTAATTCTAGCGGGAACGGAGACCCAGTACTTC. Variable domain in full (rest from reference TRBV11-2 and TRBJ2-5): EAGVAQSPRYKIIEKRQSVAFWCNPISGHATLYWYQQILGQGPKLLIQFQNNGVVDDSQLPKDRFSAERLKGVDSTLKIQPAKLEDSAVYLCASSLILAGTETQYFGPGTRLLVL.

The chain carries TRBV2 and TRBJ2-5; 9 positions match TRBD1. Germline values: CDR1 SNHLY, CDR2 FYNNEI. The CDR3 covers 19 residues. With 2 bases clipped from V and 5 bases from J, the junction kept 18 bases outside the gene matches. Here the CDR3 reads CASSELLSHLTGGWETQYF. Here the CDR3 DNA reads TGTGCCAGCAGTGAACTATTGTCACATCTCACAGGGGGCTGGGAGACCCAGTACTTC.

The rearrangement joins TRBV20-1 to TRBJ2-5; no definite D call. The CDR3 is made up of 11 amino acids. Germline CDR1 and CDR2: DFQATT and SNEGSKA (reference sequence). V gave up 6 bases and J gave up 5 bases, with 10 bases separating them. The CDR3 DNA reads as TGCAGTGCAGAAGCGCGGGAGACCCAGTACTTC. Its protein product is CSAEARETQYF.

This chain connects TRBV5-4 to TRBJ2-1, with D perhaps TRBD2 (6 bases). Trimming cost V 4 bases and J 4 bases, with 12 bases left between them. The CDR3 has 14 amino acids. In germline, CDR1 is SGHNT, CDR2 YYREEE (reference sequence). The CDR3 region is CASSPAGLYNEQFF. CDR3 coding DNA: TGTGCCAGCAGCCCGGCGGGATTATACAATGAGCAGTTCTTC.